One T cell receptor (beta chain) is described in this entry. There is no known antigen for this receptor. These data belong to a study of T cells expressing NK-cell markers (dated by TCRdb to about 2020). About the study as a whole: Roughly 8 donors provided sorted CD3+CD56+NKG2C+, CD3+CD56+NKG2C- and CD3+CD56-NKG2C+ T-cell subsets, whose TCR beta-chain repertoires were profiled. Among the eight sequenced donors, seven were HCMV-seropositive and one was HCMV-seronegative. All eight donors whose samples were sequenced were randomly selected healthy volunteers, three of them men and five women. Illumina HiSeq 2000/2500, MiSeq or NextSeq was used to sequence libraries as 2 x 150 bp reads.

Sequences GTSNPN (CDR1) and SVGIG (CDR2) are obtained from the germline V gene (reference sequence). Counted from cysteine to phenylalanine, this CDR3 has 12 amino acids. DNA for this receptor is not on file. Instrument on record: Illumina HiSeq 2000. TCR beta cDNA libraries were made by 5'RACE template switching that added a universal primer site and unique molecular identifiers. cDNA synthesis was primed from the TCR beta constant segment and was followed by two successive PCR amplification steps. On the authors' methods: MIGEC handled demultiplexing of the reads and grouping by UMI, while MiTCR was used to assemble and quantify clonotypes. To exclude erroneous sequences, any TCR cDNA sequence not supported by at least two reads was discarded. The tcR package was used for downstream repertoire analysis, and clonotypes were matched between fractions using CDR3 nucleotide sequence together with V segment. Antigen specificity was annotated against VDJdb with VDJmatch, allowing one amino acid substitution in CDR3. TCRdb reprocessed the reads into one record per CDR3 protein sequence, lacking DNA. Clone size and V and J calls follow TCRdb, not the original study. The sample's table covers some 280,000 distinct CDR3 sequences. In total, the top ten clones hold around 0.37% of the sample.

Results the study describes overall, beyond this receptor: Those dominant clonotypes were again the most abundant among CD3+CD56-NKG2C+ cells in a handful of donors, at roughly 25-65%. In six or seven donors, the dominant CD3+CD56+NKG2C+ clonotypes ranked among the top 10 CD8+ clonotypes, making up about 1.0-7.5% of CD8+ T cells. Whether the expanded NKG2C-expressing T cell clones were specific for HCMV antigens remained unclear.

HCMV serostatus was determined by detecting HCMV-specific IgG in serum with a commercial ELISA kit. Ficoll density gradient centrifugation was used to isolate peripheral blood mononuclear cells from blood. Sequenced sample: blood T cells: a sorted CD56 or NKG2C T cell subset, CD4+ or CD8+ T cells, or bulk PBMC T cells (not recorded which). The sequence was collected from a man younger than 35 in good health. Donor details come from another sample of the same person, matched by shared clones. The chain is assembled from TRBV30 and TRBJ2-1; TCRdb gives TRBD1 as the D gene, but with no DNA this cannot be confirmed. The CDR3 here reads CAWSVSGGEQFF.